This T cell receptor (beta chain) was profiled in a study of immune evolution from preneoplasia to lung adenocarcinoma. This CDR3 spans 11 amino acids. V lost 3 bases and J 6 bases, leaving 8 bases between the germline ends. The V gene's germline CDR1 is GTSNPN and CDR2 SVGIG (reference sequence). Sequenced by immunoSEQ multiplex PCR; TCRdb stores in-frame clones only, minus some. The sample includes around 2,000 clones, roughly 80% seen only once; the top ten take roughly 13%. This chain links TRBV30 with TRBJ1-2; no firm D call. The source material was FFPE adjacent normal lung tissue. The clonotype originates from a person aged 60 to 85 with lung adenocarcinoma. The CDR3 region is CAWRTGDGYTF. The CDR3 DNA is TGTGCCTGGAGGACGGGTGATGGCTACACCTTC.